Following are 26 T cell receptor beta chains from one sample sequenced in a study of cytomegalovirus exposure and HLA in healthy donors. In the PCR, 60 Vbeta and 13 Jbeta primers were used. Repertoires were generated with immunoSEQ multiplex PCR, while TCRdb's copy carries only in-frame clones and drops some. The sample holds fewer than 80,000 clones, around 80% seen once. Sequencing was done on a sample of PBMCs. Source of these receptors: a woman aged 40 to 50 in good health and CMV-seropositive.

This CDR3 reads CASRPTSGGIGNEQFF. The CDR3 nucleotides are TGTGCCAGCAGGCCGACTAGCGGGGGAATCGGGAATGAGCAGTTCTTC. The chain is built from TRBV7-9 and TRBJ2-1; TRBD2 matches 12 bases. In germline, CDR1 is SEHNR, CDR2 FQNEAQ (reference sequence). With V trimmed by 6 bases and J by 7 bases, 10 bases remained unmatched. There are 16 residues in the CDR3.

This chain joins TRBV25-1 and TRBJ1-1, with 8 bases identical to TRBD1. CDR3 length: 13 amino acids. After removal of 3 bases from V and 3 bases from J, the junction contained 0 bases not matched to a gene. CDR1 and CDR2 (germline): MGHDK, SYGVNS. CDR3 sequence (DNA): TGTGCCAGCAGTGAGACAGGGGACACTGAAGCTTTCTTT. Encoded protein: CASSETGDTEAFF.

Note on this clone: It is unclear where the CDR3 begins or ends on the DNA, so no DNA is shown, and the CDR3 is as TCRdb lists it. This chain links TRBV9 with TRBJ2-3; TRBD2, the table's D call, was not compared with the DNA. Germline assignment: CDR1 SGDLS and CDR2 YYNGEE. The CDR3 extends over 16 residues, inclusive of both ends. The CDR3 spells CASSVGPGGLTDTQYF.

This chain connects TRBV10-2 to TRBJ1-5, with D possibly TRBD1 on 6 matching bases. V gave up 1 base and J gave up 5 bases, with 9 bases separating them. The CDR3 is 14 amino acids. In germline, CDR1 is WSHSY, CDR2 SAAADI. CDR3 nucleotide sequence: TGCGCCAGCAGTGAGTGGGGGCCCCATCAGCCCCAGCATTTT. It yields the protein CASSEWGPHQPQHF.

This chain joins TRBV19 and TRBJ2-2; 7 bases map to TRBD1. CDR3 length: 15 residues. CDR1 LNHDA and CDR2 SQIVND come from the germline V gene (reference sequence). The V and J ends lost 5 bases and 7 bases, in that order; junction bases with no gene match: 10. CDR3 region: CASSARTGSGGELFF. CDR3 bases: TGTGCCAGTAGTGCCCGGACAGGATCGGGCGGGGAGCTGTTTTTT.

The CDR3 bases are TGTGCCAGCAGCTTTCAGTCTGCGGGGGGGGAATACAATGAGCAGTTCTTC. As protein: CASSFQSAGGEYNEQFF. The V gene is TRBV11-3, the J gene TRBJ2-1, with 9 bases identical to TRBD2. Germline CDR1 is SGHNT and CDR2 is YENEEA. V was clipped by 3 bases and J by 4 bases; unmatched bases: 10. CDR3 length: 17 amino acids.

This clone was found a few times. This chain connects TRBV5-1 to TRBJ2-1; 7 positions match TRBD2. This CDR3 is built from 16 residues. With 4 bases clipped from V and 3 bases from J, the junction kept 10 bases outside the gene matches. CDR1 and CDR2 (germline): SGHRS, YFSETQ. The chain's CDR3 is CASSLPLAESYNEQFF. CDR3 sequence (DNA): TGCGCCAGCAGCCTACCCCTAGCGGAGAGCTACAATGAGCAGTTCTTC.

This clone appeared a single time. The V and J genes are TRBV10-3 and TRBJ1-4; weak D call: TRBD1 (5 bases). The CDR3 spans 13 residues. The V end was cut by 4 bases, the J end by 4 bases, with 7 bases between. The V gene's germline CDR1 is ENHRY and CDR2 SYGVKD. The CDR3 spells CAISGGINEKLFF. In DNA, the CDR3 is TGTGCCATCAGTGGGGGCATTAATGAAAAACTGTTTTTT.

Here the CDR3 reads CASSFGGSNTGELFF. The CDR3 coding sequence is TGTGCCAGCAGCTTCGGCGGGTCTAACACCGGGGAGCTGTTTTTT. This chain links TRBV7-2 with TRBJ2-2; tentatively, D is TRBD2 (5 bases). Germline CDR1 SGHTA, CDR2 FQGNSA. This CDR3 comprises 15 residues. Trimming took 3 bases from V and 2 from J, leaving 10 bases between them.

The chain recombines TRBV10-3 with TRBJ2-2; 9 positions match TRBD2. CDR3 length equals 16 residues. Germline CDR1 is ENHRY and CDR2 is SYGVKD. V shed 3 bases and J 4 bases; nucleotides not matched to a gene: 6. Here the CDR3 reads CAISEGRGGPTGELFF. In DNA form, the CDR3 reads TGTGCCATCAGTGAAGGGCGGGGGGGCCCCACCGGGGAGCTGTTTTTT.

The chain combines TRBV2 with TRBJ1-4, with 8 bases identical to TRBD1. The J segment lost 5 bases and the V segment lost 6 bases, leaving 5 bases of the junction unmatched. CDR1 SNHLY and CDR2 FYNNEI come from the germline V gene. The CDR3 runs to 14 residues. In nucleotides, the CDR3 is TGTGCCAGCAGGTCGACAGGGGTAAATGAAAAACTGTTTTTT. This encodes CASRSTGVNEKLFF.

This chain links TRBV5-6 with TRBJ1-3, with D maybe TRBD1 (6 bases). The CDR3 has 17 amino acids. In germline, CDR1 is SGHDT, CDR2 YYEEEE. V lost 4 bases to trimming and J lost 0 bases, with 17 bases between them. The CDR3 coding sequence is TGTGCCAGCAGCACAAACAGGGTGTACCGCTCTGGAAACACCATATATTTT. Residues: CASSTNRVYRSGNTIYF.

This clone was seen a few times. J is TRBJ1-2 and V is TRBV6-5, with D tentatively TRBD1 (5 bases). V was clipped by 2 bases and J by 5 bases, with 12 bases between them. The CDR3 is made up of 14 amino acids. CDR1 and CDR2 from the germline V gene are MNHEY and SVGAGI. CDR3 amino acids: CASSYQQGGYGYTF. CDR3 coding DNA: TGTGCCAGCAGTTACCAGCAGGGAGGGTATGGCTACACCTTC.

The CDR3 spells CASSFGQGAKQYF. The CDR3 DNA follows: TGTGCCAGCAGTTTCGGACAGGGGGCTAAGCAGTACTTC. The V gene is TRBV27, the J gene TRBJ2-7, with 11 bases aligning to TRBD1. Germline V CDR1 and CDR2: MNHEY, SMNVEV (reference sequence). V dropped 3 bases and J dropped 8; count of bases not matched to a gene: 3. The CDR3 has 13 amino acids.

V is TRBV5-4 and J is TRBJ2-3; perhaps TRBD1 as D (6 bases). The ends were cut back, 0 bases at V and 1 base at J, with 6 bases in the middle. CDR1 and CDR2 (germline): SGHNT, YYREEE (reference sequence). The CDR3 consists of 14 residues. The CDR3 DNA is TGTGCCAGCAGCTTGGGGGGGCGCACAGATACGCAGTATTTT. This encodes CASSLGGRTDTQYF.

A single count supports this clone. The rearrangement links TRBV6-4 to TRBJ2-1; D remains ambiguous. Germline assignment: CDR1 MRHNA and CDR2 SNTAGT. This CDR3 has 14 residues. V was trimmed by 3 bases and J by 6 bases, leaving 12 bases between them. CDR3 sequence: CASSEKERGNEQFF. The CDR3 DNA is TGTGCCAGCAGTGAAAAGGAAAGAGGCAATGAGCAGTTCTTC.

J is TRBJ2-1 and V is TRBV19, with TRBD2 identical over 8 bases. J lost 4 bases, V lost 3 bases, and 8 bases had no gene match. The CDR3 totals 16 residues. The V gene's germline CDR1 is LNHDA and CDR2 SQIVND (reference sequence). CDR3 sequence: CASSIGRAGAYNEQFF. CDR3 nucleotides: TGTGCCAGTAGTATTGGTAGAGCGGGGGCGTACAATGAGCAGTTCTTC.

This chain connects TRBV30 to TRBJ2-5; the match to TRBD2 covers 9 bases. Per the germline V gene, CDR1 is GTSNPN and CDR2 is SVGIG (reference sequence). The length of the CDR3 is 15 residues. Germline trimming cut 4 bases from V and 5 bases from J; bases unmatched to any gene: 11. CDR3 in amino acids: CAWNGMAGGRETQYF. The CDR3 coding sequence is TGTGCCTGGAACGGAATGGCGGGGGGGAGGGAGACCCAGTACTTC.

This chain connects TRBV10-3 to TRBJ1-3; 8 bases match TRBD1. The ends lost 8 bases at V and 6 bases at J; junction bases unmatched: 6. From germline, CDR1 is ENHRY and CDR2 SYGVKD. The CDR3 totals 13 residues. The CDR3 here is CAIQGAQENTIYF. The CDR3 DNA is TGTGCCATCCAGGGGGCGCAGGAAAACACCATATATTTT.

This clone was observed a handful of times. The chain links TRBV6-5 to TRBJ1-1; D is uncertain. Germline V gene lookup returns CDR1 MNHEY and CDR2 SVGAGI. The ends were cut back, 2 bases at V and 9 bases at J, with 13 bases in the middle. This CDR3 spans 13 amino acids. CDR3 nucleotides: TGTGCCAGCAGTTACCTCCCATTAGCACAAGCTTTCTTT. Amino acids: CASSYLPLAQAFF.

This clone has just one count. The gene calls are TRBV6-5 and TRBJ2-3; the match to TRBD2 covers 11 bases. Germline lookup yields CDR1 MNHEY and CDR2 SVGAGI. Trimming cost V 5 bases and J 6 bases; bases outside gene matches: 7. CDR3 length equals 15 residues. Here the CDR3 reads CASSPRLAGWDTQYF. The DNA for the CDR3 is TGTGCCAGCAGTCCCCGACTAGCGGGGTGGGATACGCAGTATTTT.

The chain links TRBV2 to TRBJ1-2, with D unresolved. Germline V gene lookup returns CDR1 SNHLY and CDR2 FYNNEI. The CDR3 extends over 12 amino acids. The V gene lost 2 bases and the J gene lost 4 bases, with 5 bases spanning the gap. CDR3 sequence (DNA): TGTGCCAGCAGTGAATACAGCTATGGCTACACCTTC. It specifies CASSEYSYGYTF.

For this clone: Its ends do not fully match the called genes, so a read error is possible. The chain employs TRBV7-9 and TRBJ2-3; TRBD1 agrees at 7 bases. CDR3 length: 14 amino acids. CDR1 and CDR2 (germline): SEHNR, FQNEAQ (reference sequence). Here the CDR3 reads CSSSKNQGADTQYF. DNA for the CDR3: TGTTCCAGCAGCAAAAACCAGGGGGCAGATACGCAGTATTTT.

The V call is TRBV13, the J call TRBJ2-3; 8 bases align to TRBD2. The CDR3 totals 14 residues. CDR1 and CDR2 (germline): PRHDT, FYEKMQ (reference sequence). V was clipped by 4 bases and J by 6 bases; unmatched bases: 6. In DNA, the CDR3 is TGTGCCAGCAGCTCCGGGGGGGCCACGGATACGCAGTATTTT. Translated: CASSSGGATDTQYF.

The chain links TRBV4-2 to TRBJ1-4; 7 bases line up with TRBD1. V was pared by 0 bases and J by 4 bases, with 5 bases of the junction left unmatched. Germline CDR1 and CDR2: LGHNA and YNFKEQ. The CDR3 extends over 16 amino acids. The CDR3 region has the DNA TGTGCCAGCAGCCAAGATGGGGGACAGTTTAATGAAAAACTGTTTTTT. Translated: CASSQDGGQFNEKLFF.

The chain combines TRBV11-2 with TRBJ1-1; possible D gene TRBD1, 5 bases. V lost 1 base to trimming and J lost 6 bases, with 15 bases between them. The germline V gene encodes CDR1 SGHAT and CDR2 FQNNGV. CDR3 length: 15 residues. CDR3: CASSLGIGVKAEAFF. The CDR3 nucleotides are TGTGCCAGCAGCTTAGGTATAGGGGTGAAGGCTGAAGCTTTCTTT.